This T cell receptor (beta chain) was identified in a study of shared clonotypes between healthy human individuals. V was shortened by 0 bases and J by 3 bases, with 6 bases between the two germline ends. The CDR3 spans 12 residues. The germline V gene encodes CDR1 GTSNPN and CDR2 SVGIG (reference sequence). Deep-level assay runs were performed. Here immunoSEQ multiplex PCR was the method, and the copy in TCRdb shows in-frame clones only, minus some. The sample yields 850,000 to 1,100,000 clones, approximately 80% seen once. General study results and limits: The represented genetic and exposure-history diversity was limited by the small number of donors.

About this clone: Its antigen is as yet unknown.

This clonotype was sampled from a man between 18 and 29 years old in good health. Some clones in this sample may be carry-over from other donors' samples. The sample taken for sequencing was memory CD4+ T cells from PBMCs. Stated subset: CD45RA-negative fraction. The chain has TRBV30 and TRBJ2-7, with no clear D. The CDR3 nucleotides read TGTGCCTGGAGTGTGGGCCGCTACGAGCAGTACTTC. Its protein is CAWSVGRYEQYF.